These 10 T cell receptor beta chains came from one sample sequenced in a study of shared clonotypes between healthy human individuals. Data came from immunoSEQ multiplex PCR; TCRdb stores just in-frame clones and leaves some out. The data contain about a million clones, about 72% of them singletons. Sequencing was carried out using memory CD4+ T cells from PBMCs. Documented subset: CD45RA-negative fraction. The receptors originated from a man younger than 35 in good health. Some clones in this sample may be carry-over from other donors' samples.

V gene TRBV19 combines with J gene TRBJ1-1; D not certain. Trimming left V 7 bases short and J 2 bases short, with 5 bases between. Germline values: CDR1 LNHDA, CDR2 SQIVND (reference sequence). The CDR3 length is 11 residues. CDR3 bases: TGTGCCAGTATGGGTAACACTGAAGCTTTCTTT. The encoded protein is CASMGNTEAFF.

V and J are TRBV16 and TRBJ1-1; D gene ambiguous. The germline CDR1 and CDR2 sequences are KGHSY and FQNENV. CDR3 length: 16 residues. With 2 bases removed from V and 2 bases from J, the gap between germline ends came to 15 bases. CDR3 sequence: CASSQILPFGNTEAFF. The CDR3 DNA reads as TGTGCCAGCAGCCAAATTCTTCCCTTTGGAAACACTGAAGCTTTCTTT.

This clone was seen more than once but under ten times. The J gene is TRBJ1-5, the V gene TRBV21-1. TRBV21-1 is annotated as a pseudogene. The CDR3 is made up of 21 amino acids. CDR3 sequence (DNA): TGTGCCAGCAGCAAAGCGCACCCGGGAAGACCGAGTCAGAGTAGCAATCAGCCCCAGCATTTT. This sequence encodes CASSKAHPGRPSQSSNQPQHF.

The chain recombines TRBV5-4 with TRBJ2-2; 14 bases match TRBD2. Germline-derived CDR1 and CDR2 are SGHNT and YYREEE (reference sequence). The CDR3 has 17 amino acids. J was trimmed by 4 bases and V by 4 bases; bases with no gene match: 6. In DNA, the CDR3 is TGTGCCAGCAGCCCGGGACTAGCGGGAGCCGGCACCGGGGAGCTGTTTTTT. Its protein is CASSPGLAGAGTGELFF.

This chain links TRBV27 with TRBJ2-7; D perhaps matches TRBD1 (5 bases). V lost 9 bases and J lost 6, with 18 bases in between. This CDR3 is built from 13 residues. Germline lookup yields CDR1 MNHEY and CDR2 SMNVEV (reference sequence). The CDR3 DNA sequence: TGTGCCAGTACCATTGCCCCAGGGTTCGAGCAGTACTTC. Translated, it gives CASTIAPGFEQYF.

Comments on this clone: The sample holds other DNA sequences that translate to the same CDR3. The chain combines TRBV7-2 with TRBJ2-7; 10 bases match TRBD1. There are 14 residues in the CDR3. Looked up from germline, CDR1 is SGHTA and CDR2 is FQGNSA. J lost 4 bases, V lost 4 bases, and 4 bases had no gene match. CDR3 in DNA: TGTGCCAGCAGCTCTCCGGGACAGGGGTACGAGCAGTACTTC. Protein: CASSSPGQGYEQYF. Complete variable domain (other parts from reference TRBV7-2 and TRBJ2-7): GAGVSQSPSNKVTEKGKDVELRCDPISGHTALYWYRQSLGQGLEFLIYFQGNSAPDKSGLPSDRFSAERTGGSVSTLTIQRTQQEDSAVYLCASSSPGQGYEQYFGPGTRLTVT.

The V call is TRBV5-4, the J call TRBJ1-1; weak D call: TRBD1 (5 bases). The CDR3 covers 15 residues. CDR1 and CDR2 from the germline V gene are SGHNT and YYREEE (reference sequence). V dropped 0 bases and J dropped 3 bases, with 12 bases sitting between them. As DNA, the CDR3 is TGTGCCAGCAGCTTGGTTATCGGCAGGGACACTGAAGCTTTCTTT. Protein sequence: CASSLVIGRDTEAFF.

This sequence joins TRBV28 and TRBJ2-7; tentatively, D is TRBD2 (6 bases). The CDR3 has 14 amino acids. With 10 bases removed from V and 4 bases from J, the gap between germline ends came to 20 bases. The V gene's germline CDR1 is MDHEN and CDR2 SYDVKM. The CDR3 protein is CATLPPGTEYEQYF. CDR3 DNA: TGTGCCACACTCCCCCCCGGGACTGAGTACGAGCAGTACTTC.

The V and J genes are TRBV5-1 and TRBJ1-4; perhaps TRBD1 as D (5 bases). Trimming took off 2 bases at V and 4 bases at J, with 12 bases between the two ends. The germline V gene encodes CDR1 SGHRS and CDR2 YFSETQ. CDR3 length: 15 residues. DNA of the CDR3: TGCGCCAGCAGCTTAGAAGGACACAGTAATGAAAAACTGTTTTTT. This encodes CASSLEGHSNEKLFF. Supplemented by reference TRBV5-1 and TRBJ1-4, the full variable domain reads KAGVTQTPRYLIKTRGQQVTLSCSPISGHRSVSWYQQTPGQGLQFLFEYFSETQRNKGNFPGRFSGRQFSNSRSEMNVSTLELGDSALYLCASSLEGHSNEKLFFGSGTQLSVL.

The V and J genes are TRBV4-3 and TRBJ1-4; perhaps TRBD1 as D (6 bases). The CDR3 covers 17 residues. CDR1 and CDR2 from the germline V gene are LGHNA and YSLEER. Trimming removed 0 bases at V and 0 bases at J, with 11 bases between. The CDR3 nucleotides read TGCGCCAGCAGCCAAGATATCAGGGGAGCAACTAATGAAAAACTGTTTTTT. Amino acid sequence: CASSQDIRGATNEKLFF.